These T cell receptor beta chains were read from a single sample in a study of T-cell memory formation after mild COVID-19. TCRdb redid the calling of the 5' RACE reads with MiXCR, one entry per CDR3 protein. The sample lists about 140,000 distinct CDR3 sequences; approximately 15% were seen once. The sample comprised PBMCs or a T cell subset sorted from them (not recorded which). These receptors came from an adult woman who had mild COVID-19 (a few samples of this study predate the infection). Cell type and time point are not known. Each CDR3 is given with its conserved first and last residue. Not every row has a clone size; where given, it reads once, few, many or a size class.

v_call clone_size cdr3_aa
TRBV7-9 - CASSDGGGDEQFF
TRBV5-1 - CASSLVVSQDYGYTF
TRBV6-2/TRBV6-3 few CASSSFIGRENTGELFF
TRBV12-3/TRBV12-4 - CASSPIILLAGGPDEQFF
TRBV7-2 many CASSPAGAIQETQYF
TRBV19 few CASSILGDTQYF
TRBV9 - CASSAGTRELGQYF
TRBV7-9 - CASSPRTSGDSSSYNEQFF
TRBV7-2 - CASSPVPKGDTGELFF
TRBV6-4 few CASKDPAGYGYTF
TRBV2 few CASSVVRGGGNTIYF
TRBV12-3/TRBV12-4 many CASSQQGNTGELFF
TRBV6-5 many CASSFLQGYEQYF
TRBV3-1 - CASSPRTSAGGEELFF
TRBV4-1 - CASHGGPREQFF
TRBV5-1 few CASSLVPAFYEQYF
TRBV19 once CASSLRIQGDYTF
TRBV4-1 many CASRLLGARNEQFF
TRBV24-1 - CATSDSPGRGPTKNIQYF
TRBV9 - CASSPRLAGGQETQYF
TRBV29-1 few CSVRDTISYNSPLHF
TRBV12-3/TRBV12-4 - CASSPGTRGYTF
TRBV24-1 - CATSDRGFGELFF
TRBV20-1 few CSARSRQVYTF
TRBV5-4 few CASSSGDREPDTQYF
TRBV5-1 few CASSSARGTYEQYF
TRBV29-1 few CSDLTGGGTEAFF
TRBV5-6 - CASSLNSAHEAFF
TRBV15 few CATSSMGGSEAFF
TRBV24-1 - CATSDLDSGFTNTGELFF
TRBV27 - CASSFRGGAEAFF
TRBV30 - CAWSGIYYEQYF
TRBV6-2/TRBV6-3 - CASSVGSPTDTQYF
TRBV5-1 - CASSFGTGKETQYF
TRBV20-1 - CSARKSTATNEKLFF
TRBV24-1 - CATSDGQGYTYNEQFF
TRBV24-1 - CATSAGGNGYTF
TRBV12-3/TRBV12-4 few CASSPTGKGEAFF
TRBV24-1 few CATGTAGNTIYF
TRBV5-4 many CASSPKGADNEQFF
TRBV6-6 many CASSHGGTLSEQYF
TRBV20-1 - CSARVEGGKETQYF
TRBV20-1 few CSASQGAGANVLTF
TRBV15 - CATSRDRSSPLHF
TRBV4-2 - CASSLGGGGNEQFF
TRBV7-6 many CASAQPSGGAGELFF
TRBV4-3 - CASSQGPAGAANTGELFF
TRBV18 few CASSTYGQGNQETQYF
TRBV3-1 - CASSQDGTAGANVLTF
TRBV25-1 few CASSPTLGDTEAFF
TRBV9 few CASSVDYSNQPQHF
TRBV11-1 few CASSRDIRAEAFF
TRBV6-2/TRBV6-3 few CASSDRTGQAYEQYF
TRBV7-6 - CASSSGWNSPLHF
TRBV12-3/TRBV12-4 - CASRETSGIDGELFF
TRBV2 few CASKYTSGYNEQFF
TRBV24-1 - CATSDLTDPYEQYF
TRBV10-3 - CAISESGQLNEQFF
TRBV18 few CASSRQDNTEAFF
TRBV30 - CAWSEGLGTGELFF